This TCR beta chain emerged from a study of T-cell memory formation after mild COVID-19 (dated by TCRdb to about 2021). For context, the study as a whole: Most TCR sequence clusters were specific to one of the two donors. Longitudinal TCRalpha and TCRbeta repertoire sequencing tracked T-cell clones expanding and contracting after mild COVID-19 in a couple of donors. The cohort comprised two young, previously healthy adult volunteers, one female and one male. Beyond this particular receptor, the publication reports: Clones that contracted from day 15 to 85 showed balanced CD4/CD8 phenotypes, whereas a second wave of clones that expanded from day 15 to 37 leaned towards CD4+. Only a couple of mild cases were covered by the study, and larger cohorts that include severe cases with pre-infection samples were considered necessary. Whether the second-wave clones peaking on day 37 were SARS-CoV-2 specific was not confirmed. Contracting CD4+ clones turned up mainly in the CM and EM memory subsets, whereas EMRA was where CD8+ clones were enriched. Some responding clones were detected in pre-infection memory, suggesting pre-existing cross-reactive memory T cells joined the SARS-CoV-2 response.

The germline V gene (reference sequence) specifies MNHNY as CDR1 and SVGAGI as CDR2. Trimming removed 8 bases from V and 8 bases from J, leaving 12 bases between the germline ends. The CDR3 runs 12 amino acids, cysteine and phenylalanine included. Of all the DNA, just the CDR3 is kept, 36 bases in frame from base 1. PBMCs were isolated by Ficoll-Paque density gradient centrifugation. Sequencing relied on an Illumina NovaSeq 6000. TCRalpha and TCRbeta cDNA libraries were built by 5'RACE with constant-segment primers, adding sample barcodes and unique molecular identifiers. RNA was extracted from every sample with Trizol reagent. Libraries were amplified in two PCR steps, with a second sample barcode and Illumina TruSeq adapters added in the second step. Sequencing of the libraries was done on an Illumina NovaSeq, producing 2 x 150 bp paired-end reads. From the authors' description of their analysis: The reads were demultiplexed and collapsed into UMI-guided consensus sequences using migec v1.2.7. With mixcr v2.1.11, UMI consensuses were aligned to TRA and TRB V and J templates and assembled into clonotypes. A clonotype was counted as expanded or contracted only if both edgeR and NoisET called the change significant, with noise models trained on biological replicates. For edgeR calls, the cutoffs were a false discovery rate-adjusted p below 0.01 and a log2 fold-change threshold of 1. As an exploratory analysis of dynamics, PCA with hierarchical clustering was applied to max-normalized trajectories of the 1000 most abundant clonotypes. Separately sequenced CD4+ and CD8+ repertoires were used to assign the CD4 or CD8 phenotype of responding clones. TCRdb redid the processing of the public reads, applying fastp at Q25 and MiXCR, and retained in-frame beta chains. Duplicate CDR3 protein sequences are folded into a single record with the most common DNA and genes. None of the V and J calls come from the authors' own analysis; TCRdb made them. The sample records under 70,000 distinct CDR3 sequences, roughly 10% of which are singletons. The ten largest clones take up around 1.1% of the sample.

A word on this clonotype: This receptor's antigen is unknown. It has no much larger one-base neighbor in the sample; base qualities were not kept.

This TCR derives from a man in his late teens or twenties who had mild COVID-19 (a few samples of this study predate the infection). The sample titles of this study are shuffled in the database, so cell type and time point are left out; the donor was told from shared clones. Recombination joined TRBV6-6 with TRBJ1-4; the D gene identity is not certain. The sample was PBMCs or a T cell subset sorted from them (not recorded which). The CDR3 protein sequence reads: CASALGREKLFF. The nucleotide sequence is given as TGTGCCAGCGCGTTGGGAAGGGAAAAACTGTTTTTT.